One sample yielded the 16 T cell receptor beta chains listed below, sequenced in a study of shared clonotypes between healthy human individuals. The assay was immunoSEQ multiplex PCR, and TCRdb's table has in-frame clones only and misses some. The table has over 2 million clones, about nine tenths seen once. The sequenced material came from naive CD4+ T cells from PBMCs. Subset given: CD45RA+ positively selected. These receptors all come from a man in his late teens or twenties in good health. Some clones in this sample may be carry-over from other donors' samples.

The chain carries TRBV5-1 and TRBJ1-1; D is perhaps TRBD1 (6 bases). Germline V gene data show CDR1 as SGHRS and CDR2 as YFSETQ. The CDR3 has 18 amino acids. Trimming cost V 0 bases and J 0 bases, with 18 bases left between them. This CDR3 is CASSLEPQGRWVNTEAFF. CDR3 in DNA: TGCGCCAGCAGCTTGGAACCTCAGGGGCGGTGGGTGAACACTGAAGCTTTCTTT.

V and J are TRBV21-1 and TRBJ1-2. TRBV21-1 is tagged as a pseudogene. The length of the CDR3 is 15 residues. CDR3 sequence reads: CASSKGRDTSYGYTF. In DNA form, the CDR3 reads TGTGCCAGCAGCAAAGGGAGGGACACTTCATATGGCTACACCTTC.

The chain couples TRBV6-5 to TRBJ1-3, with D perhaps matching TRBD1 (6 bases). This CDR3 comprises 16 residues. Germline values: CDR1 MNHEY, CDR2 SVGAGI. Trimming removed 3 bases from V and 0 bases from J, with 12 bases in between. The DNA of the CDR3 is TGTGCCAGCAGTTATGGGACACCGATCTCTGGAAACACCATATATTTT. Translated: CASSYGTPISGNTIYF.

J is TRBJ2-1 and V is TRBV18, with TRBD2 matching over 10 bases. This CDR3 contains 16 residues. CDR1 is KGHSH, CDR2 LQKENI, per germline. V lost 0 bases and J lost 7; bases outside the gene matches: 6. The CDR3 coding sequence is TGTGCCAGCTCACCACCGGGACTAGCGTATGGGAATGAGCAGTTCTTC. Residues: CASSPPGLAYGNEQFF.

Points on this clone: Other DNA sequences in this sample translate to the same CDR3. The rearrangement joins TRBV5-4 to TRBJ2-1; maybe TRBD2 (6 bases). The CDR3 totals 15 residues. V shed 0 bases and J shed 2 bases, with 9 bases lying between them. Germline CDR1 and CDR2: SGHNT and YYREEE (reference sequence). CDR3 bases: TGTGCCAGCAGCTTGGATAGCGGTGCCTACAATGAGCAGTTCTTC. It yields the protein CASSLDSGAYNEQFF. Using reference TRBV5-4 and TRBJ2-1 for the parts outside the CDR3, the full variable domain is ETGVTQSPTHLIKTRGQQVTLRCSSQSGHNTVSWYQQALGQGPQFIFQYYREEENGRGNFPPRFSGLQFPNYSSELNVNALELDDSALYLCASSLDSGAYNEQFFGPGTRLTVL.

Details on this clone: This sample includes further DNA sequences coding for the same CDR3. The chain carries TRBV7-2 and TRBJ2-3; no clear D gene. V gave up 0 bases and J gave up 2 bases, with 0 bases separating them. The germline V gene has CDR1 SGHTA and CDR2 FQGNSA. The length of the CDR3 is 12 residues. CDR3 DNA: TGTGCCAGCAGCTTAGCCACAGATACGCAGTATTTT. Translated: CASSLATDTQYF.

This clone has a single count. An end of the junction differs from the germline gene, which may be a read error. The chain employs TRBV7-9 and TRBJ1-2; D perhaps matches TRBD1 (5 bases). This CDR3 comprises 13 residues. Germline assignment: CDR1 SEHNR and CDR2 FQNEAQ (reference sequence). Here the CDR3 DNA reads TGTGCCAGCAGCGTAGCAGGGTTGTTCGGCTACACCTTC. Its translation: CASSVAGLFGYTF.

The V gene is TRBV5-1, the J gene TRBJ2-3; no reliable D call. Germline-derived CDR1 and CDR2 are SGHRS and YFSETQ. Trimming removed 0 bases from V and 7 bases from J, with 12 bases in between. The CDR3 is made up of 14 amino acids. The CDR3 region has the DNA TGCGCCAGCAGCTTGGGGCAGGAAGTAAATACGCAGTATTTT. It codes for CASSLGQEVNTQYF.

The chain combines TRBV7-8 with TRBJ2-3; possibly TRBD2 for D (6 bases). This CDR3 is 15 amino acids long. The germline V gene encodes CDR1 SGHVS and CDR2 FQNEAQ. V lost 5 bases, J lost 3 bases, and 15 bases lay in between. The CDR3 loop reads CASSPTRGWTDTQYF. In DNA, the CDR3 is TGTGCCAGCAGCCCGACTAGAGGTTGGACAGATACGCAGTATTTT.

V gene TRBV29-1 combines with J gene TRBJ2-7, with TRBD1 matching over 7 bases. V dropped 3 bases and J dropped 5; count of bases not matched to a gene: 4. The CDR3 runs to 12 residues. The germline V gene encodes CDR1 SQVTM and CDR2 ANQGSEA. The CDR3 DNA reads TGCAGCGTTGAGACAGGGATAAACGAGCAGTACTTC. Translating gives CSVETGINEQYF.

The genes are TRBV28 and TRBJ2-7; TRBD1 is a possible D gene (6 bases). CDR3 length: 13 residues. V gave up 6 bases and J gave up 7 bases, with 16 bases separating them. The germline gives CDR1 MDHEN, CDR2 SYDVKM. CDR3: CASSQDRTREQYF. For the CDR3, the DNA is TGTGCCAGCAGCCAAGACAGGACGAGGGAGCAGTACTTC.

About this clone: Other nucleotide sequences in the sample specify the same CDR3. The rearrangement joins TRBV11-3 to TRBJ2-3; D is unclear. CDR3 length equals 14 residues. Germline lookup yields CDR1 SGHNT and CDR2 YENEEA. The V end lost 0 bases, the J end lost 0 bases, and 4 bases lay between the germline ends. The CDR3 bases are TGTGCCAGCAGCTTAGACCGGAGCACAGATACGCAGTATTTT. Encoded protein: CASSLDRSTDTQYF. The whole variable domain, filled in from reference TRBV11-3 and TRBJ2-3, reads EAGVVQSPRYKIIEKKQPVAFWCNPISGHNTLYWYLQNLGQGPELLIRYENEEAVDDSQLPKDRFSAERLKGVDSTLKIQPAELGDSAVYLCASSLDRSTDTQYFGPGTRLTVL.

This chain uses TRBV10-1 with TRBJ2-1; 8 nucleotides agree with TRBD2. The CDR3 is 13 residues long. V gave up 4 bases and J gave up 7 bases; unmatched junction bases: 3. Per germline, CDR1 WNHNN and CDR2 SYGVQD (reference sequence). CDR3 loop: CASSGQRGNEQFF. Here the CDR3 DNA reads TGCGCCAGCAGTGGTCAGCGGGGGAATGAGCAGTTCTTC.

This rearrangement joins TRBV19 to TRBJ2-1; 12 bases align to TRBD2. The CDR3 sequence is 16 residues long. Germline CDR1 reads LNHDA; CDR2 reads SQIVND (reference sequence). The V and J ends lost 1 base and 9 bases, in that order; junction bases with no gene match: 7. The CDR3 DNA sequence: TGTGCCAGTAGTATAGGGCTAGCGGGAGGGGGTGGTGAGCAGTTCTTC. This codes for CASSIGLAGGGGEQFF.

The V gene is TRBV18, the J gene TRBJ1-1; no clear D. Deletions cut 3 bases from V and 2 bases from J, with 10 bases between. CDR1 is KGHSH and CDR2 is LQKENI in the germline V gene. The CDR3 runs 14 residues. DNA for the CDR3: TGTGCCAGCTCACCCTCGACGGATAACACTGAAGCTTTCTTT. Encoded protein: CASSPSTDNTEAFF.

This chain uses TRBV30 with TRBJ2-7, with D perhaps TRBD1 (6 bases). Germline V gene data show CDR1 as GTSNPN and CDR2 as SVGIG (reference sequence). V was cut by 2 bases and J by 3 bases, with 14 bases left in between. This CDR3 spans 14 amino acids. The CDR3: CAWSFQGTIYEQYF. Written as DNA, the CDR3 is TGTGCCTGGAGTTTCCAGGGGACGATCTACGAGCAGTACTTC.